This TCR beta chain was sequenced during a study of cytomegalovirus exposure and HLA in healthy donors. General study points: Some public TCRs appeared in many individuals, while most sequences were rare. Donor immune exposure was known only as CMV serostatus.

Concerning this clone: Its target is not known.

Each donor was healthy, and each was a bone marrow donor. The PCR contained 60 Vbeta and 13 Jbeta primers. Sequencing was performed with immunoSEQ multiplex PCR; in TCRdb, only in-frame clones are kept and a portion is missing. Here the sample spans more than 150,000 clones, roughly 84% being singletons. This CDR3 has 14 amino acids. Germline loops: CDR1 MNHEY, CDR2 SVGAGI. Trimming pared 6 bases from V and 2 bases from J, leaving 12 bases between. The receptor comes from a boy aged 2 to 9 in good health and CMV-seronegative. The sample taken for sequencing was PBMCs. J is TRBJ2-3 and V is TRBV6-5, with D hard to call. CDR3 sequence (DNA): TGTGCCAGCAGCCCCGGTTATTACACAGATACGCAGTATTTT. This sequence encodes CASSPGYYTDTQYF.